This entry lists 24 T cell receptor beta chains sequenced from one sample in a study of response to subunit inactivated influenza vaccine. TCRdb recomputed calls from the RT-PCR reads with MiXCR, one row per CDR3 protein. The data hold 600,000 to 850,000 distinct CDR3 sequences, with 14% observed a single time. The sample consisted of PBMCs from blood, taken 14 days before vaccination. All receptors derive from a man aged 45 to 65 who received an inactivated influenza vaccine.

This clonotype was seen many times. The V and J genes are TRBV6-1 and TRBJ2-7, with D maybe TRBD1 (5 bases). The V end was cut by 6 bases, the J end by 0 bases, with 12 bases between. Per germline, CDR1 MNHNS and CDR2 SASEGT. This CDR3 has 14 residues. CDR3: CASRATDISYEQYF. Here the CDR3 DNA reads TGTGCCAGCAGAGCGACAGATATCTCCTACGAGCAGTACTTC.

This clonotype appeared many times. The gene calls are TRBV12-3 or TRBV12-4 and TRBJ2-3; the D is unclear. The CDR3 runs to 11 residues. The V end was cut by 3 bases, the J end by 5 bases, with 3 bases between. The CDR3 DNA reads TGTGCCAGCAGTTTTAGAGATACGCAGTATTTT. It is translated as CASSFRDTQYF.

The table lists this clonotype with a few counts. This chain links TRBV5-1 with TRBJ1-3; 8 bases map to TRBD1. Looked up from germline, CDR1 is SGHRS and CDR2 is YFSETQ. V lost 5 bases to trimming and J lost 4 bases; unmatched junction nucleotides: 5. The CDR3 loop spans 14 amino acids. The CDR3 DNA is TGCGCCAGCAGTCCCACAGGGGGAGGAAACACCATATATTTT. This translates into CASSPTGGGNTIYF.

At least ten counts were recorded for this clonotype. CDR3 bases: TGTGCCAGCAGTTTTCTGGAGGGTTCCTACGAGCAGTACTTC. Translating it yields CASSFLEGSYEQYF. The V gene is TRBV12-3 or TRBV12-4, the J gene TRBJ2-7, with D perhaps TRBD2 (6 bases). Trimming pared 3 bases from V and 1 base from J, leaving 10 bases between. The CDR3 totals 14 residues.

This clonotype was recorded at least ten times. This sequence joins TRBV6-5 and TRBJ2-2; D gene ambiguous. V lost 0 bases and J lost 2, with 4 bases in between. Germline CDR1 MNHEY, CDR2 SVGAGI. This CDR3 is 14 amino acids long. CDR3 bases: TGTGCCAGCAGTTACTCCCCAAACACCGGGGAGCTGTTTTTT. Protein product: CASSYSPNTGELFF.

This clonotype was counted between two and nine times. The J gene is TRBJ2-7, the V gene TRBV20-1; perhaps TRBD1 as D (6 bases). CDR1 is DFQATT, CDR2 SNEGSKA, per germline (reference sequence). This CDR3 is 10 amino acids long. V was shortened by 6 bases and J by 7 bases, with 10 bases between the two germline ends. The CDR3 reads CSAVGGEQYF. The CDR3 DNA reads TGCAGTGCCGTAGGGGGAGAGCAGTACTTC.

This clonotype was detected a few times. The chain combines TRBV11-2 with TRBJ2-3; TRBD2 agrees at 15 bases. Trimming at V came to 3 bases and at J to 4 bases, leaving 8 bases not matched to a gene. CDR3 length: 18 residues. Looked up from germline, CDR1 is SGHAT and CDR2 is FQNNGV. The CDR3, as DNA: TGTGCCAGCAGCTTTAGGACTAGCGGGGGGGCCGATTCAGATACGCAGTATTTT. Amino acids: CASSFRTSGGADSDTQYF.

This clonotype turned up a few times. This rearrangement joins TRBV28 to TRBJ2-7, with 7 bases fitting TRBD2. The germline V gene has CDR1 MDHEN and CDR2 SYDVKM. The CDR3 runs to 14 residues. Trimming took 6 bases from V and 8 from J; bases not matched to a gene: 13. The CDR3 loop reads CASSTAGITSKQYF. In DNA form, the CDR3 reads TGTGCCAGCAGCACAGCGGGGATTACGTCCAAGCAGTACTTC.

In its sample, this clonotype was seen many times. The gene calls are TRBV4-1 and TRBJ1-1, with D tentatively TRBD1 (5 bases). Trimming left V 4 bases short and J 4 bases short, with 13 bases between. Germline CDR1 and CDR2: MGHRA and YSYEKL. The CDR3 loop spans 14 amino acids. The CDR3 here is CASSRSGTGTEAFF. DNA for the CDR3: TGCGCCAGCAGCCGGAGCGGGACCGGCACTGAAGCTTTCTTT.

This clonotype was observed many times. This chain uses TRBV20-1 with TRBJ2-7; no definite D call. The germline V and J ends were trimmed by 0 bases and 0 bases, with 9 bases remaining between them. This CDR3 is 14 amino acids long. CDR1 is DFQATT and CDR2 is SNEGSKA in the germline V gene (reference sequence). The CDR3 loop is CSARDSGSSYEQYF. The CDR3 bases are TGCAGTGCTAGAGATTCAGGAAGCTCCTACGAGCAGTACTTC.

The rearrangement links TRBV20-1 to TRBJ1-4; D is uncertain. V lost 4 bases to trimming and J lost 6 bases, with 6 bases between them. Germline values: CDR1 DFQATT, CDR2 SNEGSKA (reference sequence). The CDR3 consists of 11 residues. This CDR3 is CSAMRDEKLFF. CDR3 in DNA: TGCAGTGCTATGAGGGATGAAAAACTGTTTTTT.

This clonotype was detected ten times or more. CDR3 nucleotides: TGCGCCAGCAGCCCTCAGTGGGACAGGGGGCCGGAGACCCAGTACTTC. It yields the protein CASSPQWDRGPETQYF. The gene calls are TRBV4-3 and TRBJ2-5; the match to TRBD1 covers 12 bases. The CDR3 sequence is 16 residues long. CDR1 and CDR2 (germline): LGHNA, YSLEER. Germline trimming cut 4 bases from V and 5 bases from J; bases unmatched to any gene: 8.

V and J are TRBV7-3 and TRBJ2-5, with a possible D match to TRBD2 (5 bases). The CDR3 is 15 residues long. V lost 5 bases to trimming and J lost 2 bases, with 15 bases between them. Germline values: CDR1 SGHTA, CDR2 FQGTGA. The DNA of the CDR3 is TGTGCCAGCAGCCGAAAGAGGGAACTTCAAGAGACCCAGTACTTC. Translated, it gives CASSRKRELQETQYF.

The V call is TRBV5-1, the J call TRBJ1-5, with D unresolved. Germline lookup yields CDR1 SGHRS and CDR2 YFSETQ. V was trimmed by 1 base and J by 7 bases, leaving 15 bases between them. The CDR3 runs to 15 residues. The DNA for the CDR3 is TGCGCCAGCAGCTTGTATCCCAGTATCGGACAGCCCCAGCATTTT. Translating gives CASSLYPSIGQPQHF.

The chain couples TRBV15 to TRBJ2-5, with 11 bases fitting TRBD2. CDR1 and CDR2 from the germline V gene are LNHNV and YYDKDF (reference sequence). The CDR3 extends over 20 amino acids. Trimming at V came to 0 bases and at J to 6 bases, leaving 18 bases not matched to a gene. CDR3 sequence reads: CATSRDPGPSGRFPSKTQYF. The CDR3 bases are TGTGCCACCAGCAGAGATCCGGGGCCTAGCGGGAGGTTTCCCTCCAAGACCCAGTACTTC. Full variable domain (missing parts from reference TRBV15 and TRBJ2-5): DAMVIQNPRYQVTQFGKPVTLSCSQTLNHNVMYWYQQKSSQAPKLLFHYYDKDFNNEADTPDNFQSRRPNTSFCFLDIRSPGLGDTAMYLCATSRDPGPSGRFPSKTQYFGPGTRLLVL.

The rearrangement uses TRBV20-1 and TRBJ2-5; D uncertain. CDR1 is DFQATT, CDR2 SNEGSKA, per germline (reference sequence). The CDR3 consists of 15 residues. With 0 bases removed from V and 0 bases from J, the gap between germline ends came to 11 bases. The CDR3 region has the DNA TGCAGTGCTAGAGATGGAAGCGCCCACCAAGAGACCCAGTACTTC. It translates to CSARDGSAHQETQYF.

The gene calls are TRBV29-1 and TRBJ2-1; the D gene is possibly TRBD1 (5 bases). V gave up 5 bases and J gave up 5 bases, with 16 bases separating them. This CDR3 has 14 residues. CDR1 is SQVTM and CDR2 is ANQGSEA in the germline V gene. The CDR3 region is CSVFRTFPDNEQFF. CDR3 coding DNA: TGCAGCGTTTTCAGGACATTCCCCGACAATGAGCAGTTCTTC.

The sample holds many counts of this clonotype. V usage is TRBV15 and J usage is TRBJ2-7, with 7 bases fitting TRBD2. The CDR3 is 16 residues long. The V segment lost 2 bases and the J segment 2 bases; nucleotides outside the gene matches: 9. Germline V gene lookup returns CDR1 LNHNV and CDR2 YYDKDF (reference sequence). CDR3 loop: CATSRNIGTITYEQYF. The CDR3, as DNA: TGTGCCACCAGCAGAAACATTGGGACTATCACCTACGAGCAGTACTTC.

This clonotype was seen more than once but under ten times. V and J are TRBV5-6 and TRBJ2-7; perhaps TRBD2 as D (6 bases). The germline V gene has CDR1 SGHDT and CDR2 YYEEEE. The ends were cut back, 3 bases at V and 4 bases at J, with 20 bases in the middle. This CDR3 has 16 amino acids. Written as DNA, the CDR3 is TGTGCCAGCAGCTGGGGGACTTCCCAGGGAAGATACGAGCAGTACTTC. Translating it yields CASSWGTSQGRYEQYF.

This rearrangement joins TRBV9 to TRBJ2-1; D is possibly TRBD1 (6 bases). CDR3 length: 16 amino acids. Looked up from germline, CDR1 is SGDLS and CDR2 is YYNGEE. V was trimmed by 0 bases and J by 5 bases, leaving 15 bases between them. The CDR3 reads CASSVGSQGTNNEQFF. The CDR3 nucleotides are TGTGCCAGCAGCGTAGGGTCCCAGGGGACCAACAATGAGCAGTTCTTC.

Many counts were recorded for this clonotype. The V call is TRBV12-3 or TRBV12-4, the J call TRBJ2-6, with a possible D match to TRBD2 (6 bases). Trimming took 3 bases from V and 0 from J, leaving 6 bases between them. The CDR3 is 15 amino acids. For the CDR3, the DNA is TGTGCCAGCAGTTTGACTAGCTCTGGGGCCAACGTCCTGACTTTC. Protein: CASSLTSSGANVLTF.

The chain is built from TRBV12-3 or TRBV12-4 and TRBJ1-1, with TRBD1 as a possible D gene (5 bases). With 6 bases removed from V and 14 bases from J, the gap between germline ends came to 22 bases. The CDR3 loop spans 13 amino acids. DNA of the CDR3: TGTGCCAGCAGCCCAGGGTGGGCCAGTGTGACCTTCTTT. This gives the protein CASSPGWASVTFF.

This clonotype was detected only a few times. The chain couples TRBV6-2 or TRBV6-3 to TRBJ1-2; D is unresolved. The germline V and J ends were trimmed by 0 bases and 2 bases, with 7 bases remaining between them. This CDR3 is 14 amino acids long. CDR1 and CDR2 (germline): MNHEY, SVGEGT. This CDR3 is CASSYSWNNYGYTF. The CDR3 DNA reads TGTGCCAGCAGTTACTCGTGGAACAACTATGGCTACACCTTC.

The J gene is TRBJ2-1, the V gene TRBV7-9, with D perhaps TRBD1 (6 bases). Germline V gene data show CDR1 as SEHNR and CDR2 as FQNEAQ (reference sequence). CDR3 length: 16 amino acids. V dropped 0 bases and J dropped 4 bases, with 13 bases sitting between them. In DNA form, the CDR3 reads TGTGCCAGCAGCTTAGCGCTTGGGGGCGCTTACAATGAGCAGTTCTTC. Residues: CASSLALGGAYNEQFF. Full variable domain (missing parts from reference TRBV7-9 and TRBJ2-1): DTGVSQNPRHKITKRGQNVTFRCDPISEHNRLYWYRQTLGQGPEFLTYFQNEAQLEKSRLLSDRFSAERPKGSFSTLEIQRTEQGDSAMYLCASSLALGGAYNEQFFGPGTRLTVL.